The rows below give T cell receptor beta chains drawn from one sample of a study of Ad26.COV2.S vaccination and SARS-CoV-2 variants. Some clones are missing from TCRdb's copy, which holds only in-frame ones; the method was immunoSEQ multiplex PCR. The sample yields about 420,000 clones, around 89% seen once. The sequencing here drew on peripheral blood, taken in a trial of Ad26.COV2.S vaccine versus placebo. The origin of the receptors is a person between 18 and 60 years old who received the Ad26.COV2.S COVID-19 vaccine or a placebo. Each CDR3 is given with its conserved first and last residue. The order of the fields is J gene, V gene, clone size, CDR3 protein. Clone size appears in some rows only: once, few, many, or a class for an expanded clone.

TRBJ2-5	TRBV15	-	CATSRTSGTQETQYF
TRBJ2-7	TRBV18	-	CASSPPGENEQYF
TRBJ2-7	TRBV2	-	CASSTDSYEQYF
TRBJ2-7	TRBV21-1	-	CASSKRGQSIDEQYF
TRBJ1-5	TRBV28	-	CASTPGGGYYQPQHF
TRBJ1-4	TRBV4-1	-	CASRDRGVYEKLFF
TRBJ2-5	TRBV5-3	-	CARSSPGTQYF
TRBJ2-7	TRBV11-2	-	CASSLGDRGNYEQYF
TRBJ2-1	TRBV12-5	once	CASGLGFVSDEQFF
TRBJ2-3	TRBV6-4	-	CASSEFSGSTDTQYF
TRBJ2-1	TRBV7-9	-	CASRPGTVLGNEQFF
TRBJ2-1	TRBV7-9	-	CASSLGSGDPPNEQFF
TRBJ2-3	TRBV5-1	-	CASSPRASSGGSLDTQYF
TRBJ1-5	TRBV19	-	CASLQGAQPQHF
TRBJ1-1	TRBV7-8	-	CASSPGQGDTEAFF
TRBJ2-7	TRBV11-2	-	CASSLDPGVSYEQYF
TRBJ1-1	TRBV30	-	CAWSRTVVPEAFF
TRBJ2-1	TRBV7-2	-	CASSFGQGFGDEQFF
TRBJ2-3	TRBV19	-	CASSPLWGAGEDTQYF
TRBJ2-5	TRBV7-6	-	CASSLVRPGTEHQETQYF
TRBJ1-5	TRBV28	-	CASSPTPGQGGQPQHF
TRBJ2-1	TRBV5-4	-	CASGPLGNEQFF
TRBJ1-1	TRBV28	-	CASSRLRTSEEPEAFF
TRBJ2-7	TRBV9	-	CASSSEQGVGYEQYF
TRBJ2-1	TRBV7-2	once	CASSSLAWAYNEQFF
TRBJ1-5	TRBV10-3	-	CAISEAGGGGQPQHF
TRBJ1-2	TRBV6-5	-	CASSYSANYGYTF
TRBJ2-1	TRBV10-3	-	CAISVEAGGLEQFF
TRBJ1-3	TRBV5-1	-	CASSLTDRGQGNTIYF
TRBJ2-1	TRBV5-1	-	CASSSSGGDYNEQFF
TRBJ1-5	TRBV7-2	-	CASGTSNQPQHF
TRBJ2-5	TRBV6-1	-	CASSEDRTGRETQYF
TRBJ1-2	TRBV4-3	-	CASSHRGGGYTF
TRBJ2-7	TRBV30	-	CAWSVGGPYEQYF
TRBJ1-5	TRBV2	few	CASTPRGSQPQHF
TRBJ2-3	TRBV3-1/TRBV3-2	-	CASSPQRGGEPTQYF
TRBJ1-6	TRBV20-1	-	CSASVPSSYNSPLHF
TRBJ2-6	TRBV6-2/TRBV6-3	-	CASSYVHSGANVLTF
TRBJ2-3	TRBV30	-	CAWSVNGESTDTQYF
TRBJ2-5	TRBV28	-	CASSLLRFTGTVAETQYF
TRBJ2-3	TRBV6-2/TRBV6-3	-	CASSYSAPITDTQYF
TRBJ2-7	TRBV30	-	CAWSVSIGVSEQYF
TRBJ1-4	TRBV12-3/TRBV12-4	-	CASSRQGNEKLFF
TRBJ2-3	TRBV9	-	CASSAGTGGIDTQYF
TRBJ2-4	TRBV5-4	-	CASSLGDIQYF
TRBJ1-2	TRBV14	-	CASSQVGQGNWGYTF